This TCR beta chain was identified during a study of B cell selection in AIRE deficiency. Study observations and caveats: Patient Tconv cells held about 31% of Treg sequences shared by healthy donors. With only TCRbeta sequenced, 30% to 45% of shared healthy Treg sequences overlapped Tconv.

Regulatory T cells were sorted as CD4+CD25hiCD127low/negative. A note on this clone: Its antigen is still unknown.

As originally analysed: Some 56,000 patient and more than 95,000 healthy donor TCRbeta sequences came from Tregs. Generated by immunoSEQ multiplex PCR, the TCRdb table keeps only in-frame clones and is missing some. The V and J calls and clone size were taken over from that table, and D and trimming were inferred from the DNA. The data show approximately 24,000 clones, 80% to 95% seen once. Sequencing input: CD4+CD25+ Tregs sorted from PBMCs. The origin of this receptor is a human donor in good health.

The CDR3 nucleotides are TGTGCCAGCAGCGGGACAGGGGCTCGGGGTGAAAAACTGTTTTTT. This encodes CASSGTGARGEKLFF. V usage is TRBV7-9 and J usage is TRBJ1-4, with 10 bases identical to TRBD1. Losses at the gene ends were 5 bases for V and 7 bases for J; bases not matched to a gene: 7. CDR3 length equals 15 residues. Germline V CDR1 and CDR2: SEHNR, FQNEAQ (reference sequence).